A single TCR beta chain is shown here with its context. Time point noted: pre-sensitization, week 0. Treatment denoted: therapeutic diphenylcyclopropenone sensitization with weekly scalp DPC. The total RNA was obtained from whole blood that was not fractionated. The sample belongs to a study of human T cells and chemical hapten exposure. TCRdb itself ran the RACE reads through MiXCR, one entry per CDR3 protein. The sample shows roughly 380,000 distinct CDR3 sequences, 5.1% of them seen only once. This receptor was identified in a woman aged 45 to 65 with alopecia areata. Some clones in this sample may be carry-over from other donors' samples. Sample: whole blood, taken in connection with sensitization to the hapten diphenylcyclopropenone (DPC).

CDR3 loop: CASSGLASLYEQYF. The DNA for the CDR3 is TGTGCCAGCTCCGGGTTAGCATCACTCTACGAGCAGTACTTC. The genes are TRBV14 and TRBJ2-7; D unclear. This CDR3 is built from 14 residues. V was clipped by 8 bases and J by 3 bases, with 17 bases between them. Per germline, CDR1 SGHDN and CDR2 FVKESK.